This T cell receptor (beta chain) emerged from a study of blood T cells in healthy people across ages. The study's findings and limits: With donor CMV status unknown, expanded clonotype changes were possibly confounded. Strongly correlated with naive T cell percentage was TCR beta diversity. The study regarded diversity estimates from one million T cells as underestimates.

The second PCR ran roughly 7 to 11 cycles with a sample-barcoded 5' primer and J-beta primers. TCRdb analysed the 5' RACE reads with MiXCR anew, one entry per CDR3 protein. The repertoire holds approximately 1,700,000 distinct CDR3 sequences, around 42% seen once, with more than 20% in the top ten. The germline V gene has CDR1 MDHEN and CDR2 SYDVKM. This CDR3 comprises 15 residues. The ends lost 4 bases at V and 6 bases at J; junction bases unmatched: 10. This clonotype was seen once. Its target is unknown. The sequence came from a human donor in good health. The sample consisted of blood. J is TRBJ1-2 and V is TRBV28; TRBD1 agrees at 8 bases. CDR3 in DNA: TGTGCCAGCAGTTCCCCCCCGACAGGGGAAGATGGCTACACCTTC. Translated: CASSSPPTGEDGYTF.